This passage covers 30 T cell receptor beta chains from one sample sequenced in a study of shared T cell receptors in the human thymus. Sequencing used immunoSEQ multiplex PCR; TCRdb keeps in-frame clones, though not all of them. This table holds under 850,000 clones, 85% to 90% found once. A further study also used this sample, focusing on human thymus T cells.

The material sequenced was thymocytes. The receptor set was obtained from a boy in the first two years of life with a congenital heart defect.

J is TRBJ2-5 and V is TRBV11-2; 11 bases align to TRBD2. CDR1 and CDR2 from the germline V gene are SGHAT and FQNNGV. The CDR3 runs 16 residues. V was pared by 0 bases and J by 4 bases, with 4 bases of the junction left unmatched. In DNA, the CDR3 is TGTGCCAGCAGCTTAGAACTAGCGGGAGAGAGAGAGACCCAGTACTTC. Encoded protein: CASSLELAGERETQYF.

The rearrangement links TRBV5-1 to TRBJ2-7; 7 nucleotides match TRBD2. The CDR3 covers 15 residues. V lost 4 bases to trimming and J lost 4 bases; unmatched junction nucleotides: 11. Germline CDR1 and CDR2: SGHRS and YFSETQ. The CDR3, as DNA: TGCGCCAGCAGCCAGCGGGGCCAGGCTGGGTACGAGCAGTACTTC. Translation: CASSQRGQAGYEQYF.

Regarding this clone: This CDR3 is also generated by other DNA sequences in the sample. The chain carries TRBV4-3 and TRBJ2-7, with TRBD2 identical over 9 bases. Trimming cost V 1 base and J 4 bases; bases outside gene matches: 2. This CDR3 is built from 14 residues. The V gene's germline CDR1 is LGHNA and CDR2 YSLEER. CDR3 bases: TGCGCCAGCAGCCAAGGCCTAGCGGGATACGAGCAGTACTTC. Translated: CASSQGLAGYEQYF.

This chain connects TRBV19 to TRBJ2-7; 9 bases line up with TRBD2. Germline values: CDR1 LNHDA, CDR2 SQIVND (reference sequence). The CDR3 contains 16 residues. J was trimmed by 4 bases and V by 1 base; bases with no gene match: 8. The CDR3 loop reads CASSIVAAGGSYEQYF. For the CDR3, the DNA is TGTGCCAGTAGTATAGTTGCAGCGGGAGGATCTTACGAGCAGTACTTC. Full variable domain (rest looked up from reference TRBV19 and TRBJ2-7): DGGITQSPKYLFRKEGQNVTLSCEQNLNHDAMYWYRQDPGQGLRLIYYSQIVNDFQKGDIAEGYSVSREKKESFPLTVTSAQKNPTAFYLCASSIVAAGGSYEQYFGPGTRLTVT.

With respect to this clone: The conserved phenylalanine or tryptophan normally closing the CDR3 is absent here, so this likely arose from a read error. The DNA for the CDR3 is TGTGCCAGCAGTAAACCTGAAGCTTTCTCT. It specifies CASSKPEAFS. The chain employs TRBV9 and TRBJ1-1, with D unclear. CDR3 length: 10 amino acids. Germline-derived CDR1 and CDR2 are SGDLS and YYNGEE. V lost 5 bases and J lost 6, with 5 bases in between.

The chain employs TRBV9 and TRBJ1-1; unclear D gene. Germline loops: CDR1 SGDLS, CDR2 YYNGEE. This CDR3 is built from 14 residues. Trimming removed 3 bases at V and 10 bases at J, with 19 bases between. The CDR3 loop reads CASSANRERKGAFF. Here the CDR3 DNA reads TGTGCCAGCAGCGCTAACCGGGAGCGTAAAGGAGCTTTCTTT.

The J gene is TRBJ1-2, the V gene TRBV6-1, with 7 bases fitting TRBD1. Unmatched junction bases numbered 4, after V lost 6 bases and J lost 3 bases. CDR1 MNHNS and CDR2 SASEGT come from the germline V gene. The length of the CDR3 is 13 residues. The CDR3: CASRAGGDYGYTF. CDR3 nucleotide sequence: TGTGCCAGCAGGGCAGGGGGTGACTATGGCTACACCTTC.

The chain employs TRBV5-6 and TRBJ2-5, with D tentatively TRBD2 (5 bases). V shed 4 bases and J shed 2 bases, with 15 bases lying between them. The CDR3 is made up of 15 amino acids. CDR1 is SGHDT and CDR2 is YYEEEE in the germline V gene. Written as DNA, the CDR3 is TGTGCCAGCAGCCCCCCCGGAGCGGCGCAAGAGACCCAGTACTTC. Its protein is CASSPPGAAQETQYF.

The V and J genes are TRBV2 and TRBJ2-3; 13 nucleotides line up with TRBD2. With 1 base clipped from V and 8 bases from J, the junction kept 6 bases outside the gene matches. This CDR3 contains 16 residues. Germline-derived CDR1 and CDR2 are SNHLY and FYNNEI. The CDR3 coding sequence is TGTGCCAGCAGTGAAGGGACTAGCGGGAGAGTAGGTACGCAGTATTTT. It codes for CASSEGTSGRVGTQYF.

The chain combines TRBV18 with TRBJ2-7, with 11 bases lining up with TRBD2. The V gene's germline CDR1 is KGHSH and CDR2 LQKENI. This CDR3 region has 15 residues. V lost 3 bases to trimming and J lost 6 bases; unmatched junction nucleotides: 7. This CDR3 is CASSPLAGGQVEQYF. DNA for the CDR3: TGTGCCAGCTCACCCTTAGCGGGAGGGCAAGTCGAGCAGTACTTC.

The chain carries TRBV6-5 and TRBJ2-7; maybe TRBD1 (6 bases). The V end lost 5 bases, the J end lost 5 bases, and 10 bases lay between the germline ends. The CDR3 loop spans 12 amino acids. Germline loops: CDR1 MNHEY, CDR2 SVGAGI. The CDR3 DNA sequence: TGTGCCAGCAGTACAGGGAACCACGAGCAGTACTTC. Its protein is CASSTGNHEQYF.

Here the CDR3 reads CASRGGETHNSPLHF. Written as DNA, the CDR3 is TGTGCCAGCAGGGGAGGGGAGACCCATAATTCACCCCTCCACTTT. The chain joins TRBV5-4 to TRBJ1-6; TRBD1 might be the D (5 bases). V lost 5 bases and J lost 5, with 14 bases in between. The CDR3 sequence is 15 residues long. Per germline, CDR1 SGHNT and CDR2 YYREEE (reference sequence).

The chain couples TRBV28 to TRBJ1-5; maybe TRBD1 (6 bases). The V and J ends lost 7 bases and 1 base respectively, with 14 bases between them. The CDR3 totals 15 residues. Germline loops: CDR1 MDHEN, CDR2 SYDVKM. This chain's CDR3 is CASKTQGRSNQPQHF. In DNA form, the CDR3 reads TGTGCCAGCAAGACACAGGGAAGGAGCAATCAGCCCCAGCATTTT. Looking up the rest from reference TRBV28 and TRBJ1-5 gives the full variable domain: DVKVTQSSRYLVKRTGEKVFLECVQDMDHENMFWYRQDPGLGLRLIYFSYDVKMKEKGDIPEGYSVSREKKERFSLILESASTNQTSMYLCASKTQGRSNQPQHFGDGTRLSIL.

This chain's CDR3 is CASSRRGCFNEKLFF. The CDR3 DNA reads TGTGCCAGCAGCCGCCGGGGATGTTTTAATGAAAAACTGTTTTTT. The V and J genes are TRBV7-6 and TRBJ1-4; D is ambiguous. Trimming shortened V by 5 bases and J by 4 bases, and 14 bases separated the two germline ends. The germline CDR1 and CDR2 sequences are SGHVS and FNYEAQ. CDR3 size: 15 residues. Using reference TRBV7-6 and TRBJ1-4 for the parts outside the CDR3, the full variable domain is GAGVSQSPRYKVTKRGQDVALRCDPISGHVSLYWYRQALGQGPEFLTYFNYEAQQDKSGLPNDRFSAERPEGSISTLTIQRTEQRDSAMYRCASSRRGCFNEKLFFGSGTQLSVL.

This sequence joins TRBV28 and TRBJ2-4; tentatively, D is TRBD1 (9 bases). The V gene lost 4 bases and the J gene lost 3 bases, with 25 bases spanning the gap. CDR1 and CDR2 from the germline V gene are MDHEN and SYDVKM. The CDR3 runs to 19 residues. CDR3 protein: CASSYHPGGTGFFKNIQYF. The DNA of the CDR3 is TGTGCCAGCAGTTACCACCCGGGGGGGACAGGGTTTTTCAAAAACATTCAGTACTTC. Full variable domain (outside the CDR3, taken from reference TRBV28 and TRBJ2-4): DVKVTQSSRYLVKRTGEKVFLECVQDMDHENMFWYRQDPGLGLRLIYFSYDVKMKEKGDIPEGYSVSREKKERFSLILESASTNQTSMYLCASSYHPGGTGFFKNIQYFGAGTRLSVL.

The chain uses TRBV19 and TRBJ2-5; 11 positions match TRBD2. This CDR3 has 14 residues. Germline-derived CDR1 and CDR2 are LNHDA and SQIVND (reference sequence). The V and J ends lost 4 bases and 5 bases, in that order; junction bases with no gene match: 3. DNA for the CDR3: TGTGCCAGTAGTACTAGCGGGAGGCGGGAGACCCAGTACTTC. Amino acids: CASSTSGRRETQYF.

This chain links TRBV4-2 with TRBJ2-1; tentatively, D is TRBD2 (5 bases). This CDR3 has 16 residues. Germline loops: CDR1 LGHNA, CDR2 YNFKEQ. Trimming cost V 4 bases and J 0 bases, with 13 bases left between them. The CDR3 DNA is TGTGCCAGCAGCCCGCGGAGGCCTAGCTCCTACAATGAGCAGTTCTTC. Translating it yields CASSPRRPSSYNEQFF.

The chain is built from TRBV15 and TRBJ1-3; D may be TRBD1 (5 bases). CDR3 length equals 14 residues. V was trimmed by 3 bases and J by 5 bases, leaving 11 bases between them. Germline CDR1 reads LNHNV; CDR2 reads YYDKDF (reference sequence). CDR3 region: CATSSRGMRNTIYF. In nucleotides, the CDR3 is TGTGCCACCAGCAGTAGGGGAATGAGAAACACCATATATTTT.

This clone was seen a single time. V usage is TRBV2 and J usage is TRBJ1-4; D not resolved. The CDR3 consists of 15 residues. Germline V gene data show CDR1 as SNHLY and CDR2 as FYNNEI. V was cut by 2 bases and J by 5 bases, with 12 bases left in between. CDR3 in amino acids: CASSEMRAGNEKLFF. The CDR3 DNA sequence: TGTGCCAGCAGTGAAATGAGGGCAGGCAATGAAAAACTGTTTTTT.

The V and J genes are TRBV12-5 and TRBJ2-7; 13 nucleotides line up with TRBD2. The CDR3 has 16 amino acids. Per germline, CDR1 LGHNT and CDR2 FRNRAP. Germline trimming cut 6 bases from V and 3 bases from J; bases unmatched to any gene: 8. The DNA of the CDR3 is TGTGCTAGTGGAAGGACTAGCGGGAGTAGTTTCTACGAGCAGTACTTC. It yields the protein CASGRTSGSSFYEQYF.

This clone appeared a single time. The chain links TRBV5-6 to TRBJ1-1; maybe TRBD1 (5 bases). The V gene's germline CDR1 is SGHDT and CDR2 YYEEEE. The CDR3 sequence is 13 residues long. The ends were cut back, 3 bases at V and 5 bases at J, with 11 bases in the middle. For the CDR3, the DNA is TGTGCCAGCAGCTCAGGGTTTCGGACTGAAGCTTTCTTT. It codes for CASSSGFRTEAFF.

The rearrangement uses TRBV30 and TRBJ2-3, with no clear D. The CDR3 is 14 amino acids. V lost 4 bases, J lost 2 bases, and 13 bases lay in between. Germline CDR1 GTSNPN, CDR2 SVGIG (reference sequence). Here the CDR3 reads CAWIEYPHTDTQYF. The CDR3 DNA reads as TGTGCCTGGATTGAATATCCACACACAGATACGCAGTATTTT.

The chain joins TRBV20-1 to TRBJ2-4, with D unclear. The germline V and J ends were trimmed by 3 bases and 15 bases, with 12 bases remaining between them. Germline V lookup: CDR1 DFQATT, CDR2 SNEGSKA (reference sequence). The CDR3 contains 10 residues. CDR3 DNA: TGCAGTGCTAGCTCTGCGGAGCGGTACTTC. It yields the protein CSASSAERYF.

Here the CDR3 reads CAISSGTGDEKLFF. The CDR3 DNA reads TGTGCCATCTCCTCCGGGACAGGGGACGAAAAACTGTTTTTT. The chain carries TRBV10-3 and TRBJ1-4, with 10 nucleotides matching TRBD1. The CDR3 consists of 14 residues. Trimming at V came to 8 bases and at J to 8 bases, leaving 8 bases not matched to a gene. Germline V CDR1 and CDR2: ENHRY, SYGVKD.

This clone was observed a few times. V gene TRBV4-3 combines with J gene TRBJ2-1; perhaps TRBD2 as D (6 bases). Germline loops: CDR1 LGHNA, CDR2 YSLEER. The CDR3 consists of 15 residues. V lost 0 bases to trimming and J lost 7 bases, with 13 bases between them. The CDR3 region has the DNA TGCGCCAGCAGCCAAGATGCTAGCGTTGTTAATGAGCAGTTCTTC. Protein product: CASSQDASVVNEQFF.

This chain connects TRBV5-1 to TRBJ2-1; TRBD2 is a possible D gene (6 bases). This CDR3 region has 15 residues. V shed 0 bases and J shed 6 bases, with 13 bases lying between them. The germline V gene has CDR1 SGHRS and CDR2 YFSETQ. CDR3 sequence reads: CASSLGGDELNEQFF. The CDR3 nucleotides read TGCGCCAGCAGCTTGGGCGGGGACGAGCTCAATGAGCAGTTCTTC.

V is TRBV6-1 and J is TRBJ2-1, with TRBD1 as a possible D gene (7 bases). The CDR3 contains 17 residues. V was clipped by 2 bases and J by 4 bases, with 18 bases between them. Per germline, CDR1 MNHNS and CDR2 SASEGT. Written as DNA, the CDR3 is TGTGCCAGCAGTGAACGCGGGACAGAGGATCGATACAATGAGCAGTTCTTC. It yields the protein CASSERGTEDRYNEQFF.

This chain uses TRBV15 with TRBJ2-1, with 8 positions matching TRBD2. Trimming took 0 bases from V and 0 from J; bases not matched to a gene: 4. Germline CDR1 and CDR2: LNHNV and YYDKDF (reference sequence). The CDR3 runs 17 residues. Here the CDR3 DNA reads TGTGCCACCAGCAGAGATCAGCGGGAGAGCTCCTACAATGAGCAGTTCTTC. Protein: CATSRDQRESSYNEQFF.

V gene TRBV4-2 combines with J gene TRBJ2-7; TRBD1 matches 9 bases. The CDR3 loop spans 16 amino acids. V was pared by 0 bases and J by 6 bases, with 9 bases of the junction left unmatched. Germline loops: CDR1 LGHNA, CDR2 YNFKEQ. For the CDR3, the DNA is TGTGCCAGCAGCCAAGATCTGAGGACAGGGGATGGCGAGCAGTACTTC. It codes for CASSQDLRTGDGEQYF.

The J gene is TRBJ2-1, the V gene TRBV7-6; 9 positions match TRBD2. Losses at the gene ends were 0 bases for V and 0 bases for J; bases not matched to a gene: 0. This CDR3 comprises 16 residues. Germline V gene data show CDR1 as SGHVS and CDR2 as FNYEAQ. The CDR3 is CASSLASGSSYNEQFF. The DNA for the CDR3 is TGTGCCAGCAGCTTAGCTAGCGGGAGCTCCTACAATGAGCAGTTCTTC.